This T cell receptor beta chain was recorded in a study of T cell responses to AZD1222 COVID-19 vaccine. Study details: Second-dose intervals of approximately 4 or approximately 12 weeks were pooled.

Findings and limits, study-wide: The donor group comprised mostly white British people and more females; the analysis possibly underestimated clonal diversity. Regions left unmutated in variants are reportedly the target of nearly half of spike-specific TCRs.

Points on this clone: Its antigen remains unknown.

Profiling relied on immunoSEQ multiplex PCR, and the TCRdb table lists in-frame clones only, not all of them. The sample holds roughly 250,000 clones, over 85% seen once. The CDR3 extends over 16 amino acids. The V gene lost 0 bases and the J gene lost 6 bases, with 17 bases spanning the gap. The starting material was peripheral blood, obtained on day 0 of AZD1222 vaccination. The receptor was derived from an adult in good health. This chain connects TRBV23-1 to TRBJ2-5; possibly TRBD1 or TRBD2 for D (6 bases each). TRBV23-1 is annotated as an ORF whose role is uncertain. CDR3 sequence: CASSQSRRRGVKTQYF. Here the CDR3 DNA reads TGCGCCAGCAGTCAATCGCGCCGAAGGGGGGTGAAGACCCAGTACTTC.